This T cell receptor beta chain was recovered during a study of immune heterogeneity within non-small cell lung tumors. Findings of the study overall: For the most part, the T-cell receptor beta clonotypes present at high frequency were distinct from one individual patient to the next.

Template input was genomic DNA from bulk tumor (around 600 ng per sample). Primary tumors were biopsied several times each, far apart, intraoperatively. Undergoing curative surgery were patients whose non-small cell lung cancer was untreated and newly diagnosed. A multiplex PCR containing 32 V primers and 13 J primers was used to amplify TCR beta CDR3. TCRdb independently ran MiXCR on the multiplex PCR reads; one entry per CDR3 protein. Among tens of thousands of distinct CDR3 sequences listed, less than 35% were seen once. This clonotype came up many times. Its specificity is not known. The specimen was lung tumor tissue. The origin of this receptor is a man aged 35-49 years with non-small cell lung cancer.

CDR3 sequence (DNA): TGTGCCAGTAGGGGGAACGTTTTTCAGCCCCAGCATTTT. Amino acids: CASRGNVFQPQHF. The rearrangement uses TRBV19 and TRBJ1-5; D is uncertain. The CDR3 is 13 amino acids. CDR1 and CDR2 (germline): LNHDA, SQIVND (reference sequence). V was trimmed by 6 bases and J by 6 bases, leaving 12 bases between them.